Presented here are 17 T cell receptor beta chains from one specimen sequenced in a study of sequential checkpoint blockade in melanoma. The assay was immunoSEQ multiplex PCR, and TCRdb's table has in-frame clones only and misses some. The sample records some 26,000 clones, about 77% being singletons. Treatment given: randomized to nivolumab then ipilimumab (arm A) or the reverse (arm B). The material was CD8+ T cells sorted from blood (inferred from file names), obtained from a patient given nivolumab and ipilimumab in sequence. The receptors derive from a human donor with melanoma.

J is TRBJ1-2 and V is TRBV29-1, with D tentatively TRBD1 (6 bases). Germline assignment: CDR1 SQVTM and CDR2 ANQGSEA. The CDR3 has 14 residues. V was pared by 6 bases and J by 2 bases, with 16 bases between. The CDR3 loop reads CSVLTPGVNYGYTF. The CDR3 DNA sequence: TGCAGCGTCCTGACGCCAGGGGTAAACTATGGCTACACCTTC.

This sequence joins TRBV11-2 and TRBJ1-1; no clear D gene. Trimming stripped 5 bases from V and 6 bases from J, with 16 bases between. CDR3 size: 14 residues. Per germline, CDR1 SGHAT and CDR2 FQNNGV. The CDR3 DNA is TGTGCCAGCAGCCCTCGGAGGGCTCGAGCTGAAGCTTTCTTT. Translation: CASSPRRARAEAFF.

The chain combines TRBV11-2 with TRBJ2-1; the match to TRBD1 covers 9 bases. This CDR3 spans 14 amino acids. Trimming took 7 bases from V and 4 from J; bases not matched to a gene: 5. Germline V lookup: CDR1 SGHAT, CDR2 FQNNGV. The CDR3 coding sequence is TGTGCCAGCAAGCCGGGACAGGGATACAATGAGCAGTTCTTC. Translating gives CASKPGQGYNEQFF.

This clone was found once. The chain combines TRBV9 with TRBJ2-3, with 10 bases fitting TRBD2. The CDR3 is made up of 18 amino acids. The germline V gene has CDR1 SGDLS and CDR2 YYNGEE. With V trimmed by 0 bases and J by 5 bases, 12 bases remained unmatched. This CDR3 reads CASSVASGRALLIDTQYF. The CDR3 DNA reads TGTGCCAGCAGCGTAGCCAGCGGGAGGGCCCTTCTAATAGATACGCAGTATTTT.

The chain employs TRBV7-8 and TRBJ2-7; TRBD2 agrees at 13 bases. This CDR3 contains 16 residues. The germline V gene encodes CDR1 SGHVS and CDR2 FQNEAQ. J lost 5 bases, V lost 5 bases, and 9 bases had no gene match. The CDR3 DNA reads TGTGCCAGCAGCATATTCACGACTAGCGGGAGGAACGAGCAGTACTTC. This gives the protein CASSIFTTSGRNEQYF.

The V gene is TRBV28, the J gene TRBJ1-5; D is possibly TRBD1 (6 bases). V lost 3 bases and J lost 7, with 16 bases in between. CDR1 is MDHEN and CDR2 is SYDVKM in the germline V gene. The CDR3 has 15 residues. This CDR3 reads CASSLGWGGRQPQHF. The CDR3 region has the DNA TGTGCCAGCAGTTTGGGGTGGGGGGGCCGGCAGCCCCAGCATTTT.

By frequency in the sample, this clone is medium-sized. DNA of the CDR3: TGTGCCAGCAGTTTGTTAGAAGCGAGGATTGGCGTCCTAGGCTACACCTTC. Translation: CASSLLEARIGVLGYTF. The chain combines TRBV28 with TRBJ1-2; D gene ambiguous. The CDR3 length is 17 residues. CDR1 is MDHEN, CDR2 SYDVKM, per germline. The V end lost 3 bases, the J end lost 8 bases, and 25 bases lay between the germline ends.

The genes are TRBV19 and TRBJ2-1; TRBD2 matches 12 bases. The CDR3 extends over 14 amino acids. Germline V gene data show CDR1 as LNHDA and CDR2 as SQIVND (reference sequence). The junction had 4 bases not matched to a gene; V was cut back by 6 bases and J by 7 bases. For the CDR3, the DNA is TGTGCCAGTAGACTAGCGGGAGGCTATAATGAGCAGTTCTTC. Residues: CASRLAGGYNEQFF.

A word on this clone: One junction end disagrees with the germline gene, perhaps due to a read error. Other DNA variants within this sample encode the same CDR3. V is TRBV7-8 and J is TRBJ2-7; a possible D gene is TRBD2 (6 bases). Germline V gene lookup returns CDR1 SGHVS and CDR2 FQNEAQ. The CDR3 totals 13 residues. Here the CDR3 reads CASSLGLSYEQYF. The CDR3 DNA is TGCGCCAGCAGCCTGGGACTCTCCTACGAGCAGTACTTC.

The table lists this clone with a count of one. The chain recombines TRBV4-1 with TRBJ2-1; the match to TRBD2 covers 7 bases. Germline CDR1 reads MGHRA; CDR2 reads YSYEKL. The CDR3 contains 15 residues. After removal of 1 base from V and 6 bases from J, the junction contained 6 bases not matched to a gene. The chain's CDR3 is CASSQVATSSNEQFF. CDR3 nucleotides: TGCGCCAGCAGCCAAGTTGCGACTAGCAGCAATGAGCAGTTCTTC.

A few counts support this clone. The chain joins TRBV7-2 to TRBJ1-1; TRBD1 aligns across 10 bases. The V gene's germline CDR1 is SGHTA and CDR2 FQGNSA. The CDR3 totals 15 residues. The J segment lost 4 bases and the V segment lost 1 base, leaving 3 bases of the junction unmatched. The CDR3 region is CASSLVGTGVTEAFF. CDR3 in DNA: TGTGCCAGCAGCTTAGTCGGGACAGGGGTCACTGAAGCTTTCTTT.

The chain uses TRBV29-1 and TRBJ1-1; no firm D call. Germline lookup yields CDR1 SQVTM and CDR2 ANQGSEA. V was clipped by 2 bases and J by 1 base, with 8 bases between them. The CDR3 length is 13 residues. This CDR3 reads CSVESAENTEAFF. The DNA for the CDR3 is TGCAGCGTTGAATCGGCGGAGAACACTGAAGCTTTCTTT.

The chain joins TRBV6-5 to TRBJ2-7; a weak D match, TRBD1 (5 bases). Germline CDR1 MNHEY, CDR2 SVGAGI. The germline V and J ends were trimmed by 6 bases and 8 bases, with 20 bases remaining between them. There are 14 residues in the CDR3. CDR3 sequence (DNA): TGTGCCAGCAGCTTGACAGAGAGTAAATCCCAGCAGTACTTC. As protein: CASSLTESKSQQYF.

The gene calls are TRBV7-8 and TRBJ2-5; no definite D call. The J call may be faulty, since TRBJ2-7 better matches the DNA end. This CDR3 comprises 11 residues. Germline-derived CDR1 and CDR2 are SGHVS and FQNEAQ. The CDR3 sequence is CASRDSYEQYF. Written as DNA, the CDR3 is TGTGCCAGCAGGGACTCCTACGAGCAGTACTTC.

The genes are TRBV30 and TRBJ2-5; TRBD2 is a possible D gene (5 bases). V lost 1 base to trimming and J lost 5 bases, with 17 bases between them. Germline CDR1 and CDR2: GTSNPN and SVGIG (reference sequence). There are 15 residues in the CDR3. CDR3 DNA sequence: TGTGCCTGGAGTGCTATGTGGGGAGAAAGGGAGACCCAGTACTTC. Its translation is CAWSAMWGERETQYF.

The gene calls are TRBV5-6 and TRBJ2-7; 8 bases align to TRBD2. Germline lookup yields CDR1 SGHDT and CDR2 YYEEEE. The V segment lost 3 bases and the J segment 0 bases; nucleotides outside the gene matches: 2. The CDR3 loop spans 14 amino acids. The CDR3 DNA is TGTGCCAGCAGCTCGGGGGGGAGCTCCTACGAGCAGTACTTC. Translated: CASSSGGSSYEQYF.

This chain links TRBV19 with TRBJ2-1, with D possibly TRBD2 on 5 matching bases. This CDR3 has 15 residues. V shed 3 bases and J shed 0 bases, with 9 bases lying between them. CDR1 is LNHDA, CDR2 SQIVND, per germline (reference sequence). The CDR3 bases are TGTGCCAGTAGTATGGGTGGGAGCTCCTACAATGAGCAGTTCTTC. Translated, it gives CASSMGGSSYNEQFF.